These T cell receptor beta chains were read from a single sample in a study of T cells in Graves' hyperthyroidism and ophthalmopathy. TCRdb passed the multiplex PCR reads through MiXCR, listing each CDR3 protein once. This repertoire shows about 640,000 distinct CDR3 sequences, about 45% found once; its top ten account for less than 9%. Input material: peripheral blood or thyroid tissue (not recorded which). All receptors derive from an adult man with Graves' disease, either hyperthyroidism or ophthalmopathy (not recorded which). Both conserved end residues are part of each CDR3. The order of the fields is D gene, J gene, V gene, clone size, CDR3 protein, CDR3 DNA. The D gene is left open where the match is weak. Part of the rows lack a size; the others show once, few, many or a class for expanded clones.

>TRBD1|TRBJ1-1|TRBV9|many
CASSVGQGVEAFF
TGTGCCAGCAGCGTAGGGCAGGGGGTTGAAGCTTTCTTT
>NA|TRBJ2-3|TRBV10-3|NA
CAISLDSPDTQYF
TGTGCCATCAGTTTGGACAGCCCAGATACGCAGTATTTT
>NA|TRBJ2-6|TRBV29-1|many
CSVSSGANVLTF
TGCAGCGTAAGCTCTGGGGCCAACGTCCTGACTTTC
>TRBD1|TRBJ1-6|TRBV28|NA
CASSFGVGQGNSPLHF
TGTGCCAGCAGTTTTGGTGTGGGACAGGGGAATTCACCCCTCCACTTT
>TRBD1|TRBJ1-6|TRBV25-1|NA
CASMGTGDDSPLHF
TGTGCCAGTATGGGGACAGGGGACGATTCACCCCTCCACTTT
>NA|TRBJ1-5|TRBV20-1|few
CSARAPDQPQHF
TGCAGTGCTCGGGCCCCAGATCAGCCCCAGCATTTT
>NA|TRBJ2-7|TRBV19|few
CASSASLANSYEQYF
TGTGCCAGTAGTGCCTCCCTGGCTAACTCCTACGAGCAGTACTTC
>TRBD1|TRBJ1-1|TRBV2|NA
CASSLPGQGAQEAFF
TGTGCCAGCAGCCTACCGGGACAGGGGGCCCAAGAAGCTTTCTTT
>TRBD1|TRBJ2-7|TRBV9|once
CASSGGTGDSYEQYF
TGTGCCAGCAGCGGAGGGACAGGGGACTCCTACGAGCAGTACTTC
>NA|TRBJ1-5|TRBV4-1|NA
CASSQLVTRAGQPQHF
TGCGCCAGCAGCCAGCTCGTCACCAGGGCAGGTCAGCCCCAGCATTTT
>NA|TRBJ1-5|TRBV2|NA
CASREEGVGNQPQHF
TGTGCCAGCAGGGAGGAGGGGGTTGGCAATCAGCCCCAGCATTTT
>TRBD1|TRBJ2-7|TRBV20-1|many
CSAGIGTGGYEQYF
TGCAGTGCTGGGATCGGGACAGGCGGCTACGAGCAGTACTTC
>NA|TRBJ1-1|TRBV29-1|many
CSVEDLGLGAFF
TGCAGCGTTGAAGATCTCGGCCTTGGAGCTTTCTTT
>TRBD1|TRBJ1-5|TRBV29-1|NA
CSGAHRGRF
TGCAGCGGGGCTCACAGGGGGCGGTTT
>NA|TRBJ2-6|TRBV7-6|NA
CASSYKGGANVLTF
TGTGCCAGCAGCTATAAGGGGGGGGCCAACGTCCTGACTTTC
>NA|TRBJ1-6|TRBV6-5|many
CASTVRRGSPLHF
TGTGCCAGCACGGTGCGGAGGGGTTCACCCCTCCACTTT
>NA|TRBJ2-7|TRBV20-1|many
CSARTLAMAEQYF
TGCAGTGCTAGAACCCTAGCGATGGCCGAGCAGTACTTC
>NA|TRBJ1-1|TRBV7-2|many
CASSLESDTEAFF
TGTGCCAGCAGCTTAGAGTCAGACACTGAAGCTTTCTTT
>NA|TRBJ1-4|TRBV7-2|few
CASSFGAERNEKLFF
TGTGCCAGCAGCTTCGGGGCAGAACGGAATGAAAAACTGTTTTTT
>NA|TRBJ1-2|TRBV2|many
CASRARGARVHGYTF
TGTGCCAGCAGGGCCAGGGGCGCGCGTGTCCATGGCTACACCTTC
>NA|TRBJ1-1|TRBV2|NA
CASSAVSNTEAFF
TGTGCCAGCAGTGCGGTCAGTAACACTGAAGCTTTCTTT
>NA|TRBJ1-2|TRBV29-1|NA
CSVDGGGLSNYGYTF
TGCAGCGTTGACGGGGGGGGACTCTCTAACTATGGCTACACCTTC
>TRBD1|TRBJ1-5|TRBV7-9|many
CASSQSAGQGSNQPQHF
TGTGCCAGCAGCCAAAGCGCGGGACAGGGGTCCAATCAGCCCCAGCATTTT
>NA|TRBJ1-3|TRBV15|many
CATSRDGASVGNTIYF
TGTGCCACCAGCAGAGATGGGGCCAGTGTAGGGAACACCATATATTTT
>NA|TRBJ1-5|TRBV2|NA
CASSEGGTGGRPQHF
TGTGCCAGCAGTGAAGGAGGGACCGGGGGACGGCCCCAGCATTTT
>NA|TRBJ1-2|TRBV10-3|NA
CAISESTEFNYGYTF
TGTGCCATCAGTGAGTCGACAGAATTTAACTATGGCTACACCTTC
>NA|TRBJ1-2|TRBV20-1|few
CSARGGADYGYTF
TGCAGTGCTAGGGGGGGGGCGGACTATGGCTACACCTTC
>TRBD1|TRBJ1-5|TRBV19|many
CASSSIGQGQPQHF
TGTGCCAGTAGTTCCATCGGACAGGGCCAGCCCCAGCATTTT
>TRBD2|TRBJ2-5|TRBV12-3/TRBV12-4|NA
CASSQLAGDSETQYF
TGTGCCAGCAGTCAACTAGCGGGGGATTCGGAGACCCAGTACTTC
>TRBD2|TRBJ2-7|TRBV5-1|NA
CASSLGPSGSSYEQYF
TGCGCCAGCAGCTTGGGCCCTAGCGGCAGCTCCTACGAGCAGTACTTC
>TRBD1|TRBJ2-6|TRBV29-1|once
CSVVSGQPRSGANVLTF
TGCAGCGTTGTTTCGGGACAGCCGAGGTCTGGGGCCAACGTCCTGACTTTC
>NA|TRBJ1-2|TRBV12-3/TRBV12-4|few
CASSPAVGAPYGYTF
TGTGCCAGCAGTCCCGCCGTCGGGGCCCCCTATGGCTACACCTTC
>NA|TRBJ1-5|TRBV7-8|many
CASSLVRDQPQHF
TGTGCCAGCAGCTTAGTGAGGGATCAGCCCCAGCATTTT
>NA|TRBJ2-5|TRBV7-3|many
CASSSRNQETQYF
TGTGCCAGCAGCTCTAGAAACCAAGAGACCCAGTACTTC
>NA|TRBJ2-5|TRBV6-5|few
CATDRFQETQYF
TGTGCCACAGACAGATTCCAAGAGACCCAGTACTTC
>NA|TRBJ1-6|TRBV10-3|NA
CASSEGGTYNSPLHF
TGTGCCAGCAGTGAGGGGGGGACGTATAATTCACCCCTCCACTTT
>NA|TRBJ1-1|TRBV19|few
CASSRPMFRVDTEAFF
TGTGCCAGTAGTCGGCCAATGTTTAGGGTGGACACTGAAGCTTTCTTT
>TRBD2|TRBJ2-7|TRBV15|many
CATQRGTSGSSYEQYF
TGTGCCACCCAACGAGGGACTAGCGGGAGCTCCTACGAGCAGTACTTC
>NA|TRBJ2-5|TRBV10-3|NA
CAISEPRPKETQYF
TGTGCCATCAGTGAGCCTCGGCCCAAAGAGACCCAGTACTTC
>NA|TRBJ1-6|TRBV29-1|NA
CSSRGQNSPLHF
TGCAGCAGTAGAGGACAGAATTCACCCCTCCACTTT
>NA|TRBJ1-4|TRBV11-2|NA
CASSTTGQEDEKLFF
TGTGCCAGCAGTACCACAGGTCAGGAAGATGAAAAACTGTTTTTT
>NA|TRBJ1-3|TRBV11-2|NA
CASSLFGIGNTIYF
TGTGCCAGCAGCTTGTTCGGGATTGGAAACACCATATATTTT
>NA|TRBJ2-5|TRBV20-1|NA
CSARVGREETQYF
TGCAGTGCTAGAGTTGGACGGGAGGAGACCCAGTACTTC
>NA|TRBJ1-4|TRBV10-3|NA
CAIRSGRGSGKLFF
TGTGCCATCAGGAGTGGCAGGGGAAGTGGAAAACTGTTTTTT
>NA|TRBJ1-3|TRBV29-1|many
CSVDILSGNTIYF
TGCAGCGTTGATATCCTCTCTGGAAACACCATATATTTT
>TRBD1|TRBJ1-1|TRBV7-6|NA
CASNPGTGVFTEAFF
TGTGCCAGCAACCCGGGGACAGGGGTGTTCACTGAAGCTTTCTTT